A single sample gave rise to the 19 T cell receptor beta chains below, sequenced in a study of blood T cells in healthy people across ages. Sample-barcoded 5' priming and a J-beta primer mix drove a second PCR of about 7 to 11 cycles. Via MiXCR, TCRdb re-called the 5' RACE reads, giving one row per CDR3 protein. This table holds around 990,000 distinct CDR3 sequences, approximately 26% found once. This sample also belongs to another study, concerning T cells of mothers and their children.

Sample: blood. The receptors stem from a girl aged 2 to 9 in good health.

The chain joins TRBV20-1 to TRBJ1-4, with TRBD1 matching over 10 bases. The CDR3 runs 15 residues. The V gene's germline CDR1 is DFQATT and CDR2 SNEGSKA (reference sequence). CDR3 sequence (DNA): TGCAGACCCGGGACAGGGGCCACCGGGGGTGAAAAACTGTTTTTT. It encodes CRPGTGATGGEKLFF.

This clonotype was picked up one time. The rearrangement links TRBV20-1 to TRBJ1-5, with unresolved D. The CDR3 is 16 amino acids. The V and J ends lost 0 bases and 0 bases respectively, with 12 bases between them. Germline CDR1 and CDR2: DFQATT and SNEGSKA (reference sequence). The CDR3 here is CSARDQEGNSNQPQHF. The CDR3 nucleotides are TGCAGTGCTAGAGATCAGGAGGGAAATAGCAATCAGCCCCAGCATTTT.

This clonotype was recorded a few times. The chain recombines TRBV15 with TRBJ1-2; D not certain. CDR1 and CDR2 from the germline V gene are LNHNV and YYDKDF (reference sequence). V was clipped by 0 bases and J by 8 bases, with 13 bases between them. The CDR3 totals 14 residues. CDR3 loop: CATSRDSASGGYTF. Written as DNA, the CDR3 is TGTGCCACCAGCAGAGATTCAGCGAGCGGGGGCTACACCTTC.

The chain employs TRBV6-2 or TRBV6-3 and TRBJ2-5, with 9 bases identical to TRBD2. The CDR3 runs 16 residues. Trimming took 4 bases from V and 0 from J; bases not matched to a gene: 6. Germline V lookup: CDR1 MNHEY, CDR2 SVGEGT. This CDR3 is CASSSRLAANQETQYF. For the CDR3, the DNA is TGTGCCAGCAGTTCCCGACTAGCGGCAAACCAAGAGACCCAGTACTTC.

This clonotype was observed many times. The genes are TRBV7-6 and TRBJ1-2; D remains ambiguous. The ends were cut back, 1 base at V and 2 bases at J, with 8 bases in the middle. Looked up from germline, CDR1 is SGHVS and CDR2 is FNYEAQ. This CDR3 region has 14 residues. CDR3 DNA sequence: TGTGCCAGCAGCTTAGACGGCCAGAACTATGGCTACACCTTC. It translates to CASSLDGQNYGYTF.

CDR3 protein: CSARGSDRGPLDGYTF. The CDR3 nucleotides are TGCAGTGCTAGAGGTTCTGACAGGGGGCCTCTGGATGGCTACACCTTC. The chain has TRBV20-1 and TRBJ1-2; TRBD1 matches at 10 bases. The CDR3 totals 16 residues. Germline trimming cut 1 base from V and 6 bases from J; bases unmatched to any gene: 11. Looked up from germline, CDR1 is DFQATT and CDR2 is SNEGSKA (reference sequence).

The chain is built from TRBV20-1 and TRBJ2-1; TRBD1 matches 8 bases. The tail of the sequence fits TRBJ2-5 better, so the J call may be wrong. CDR1 DFQATT and CDR2 SNEGSKA come from the germline V gene (reference sequence). This CDR3 is built from 12 residues. The CDR3 DNA reads TGCAGTGCTAGTTACAGGGGGGCGACCCAGTACTTC. Translation gives CSASYRGATQYF.

This clonotype was detected only a few times. This CDR3 reads CSSILAGGGDTQYF. The CDR3 DNA follows: TGCAGTTCGATCCTAGCGGGAGGCGGGGATACGCAGTATTTT. This rearrangement joins TRBV20-1 to TRBJ2-3; 11 nucleotides agree with TRBD2. The V and J ends lost 8 bases and 6 bases, in that order; junction bases with no gene match: 10. Germline-derived CDR1 and CDR2 are DFQATT and SNEGSKA (reference sequence). This CDR3 comprises 14 residues.

The chain combines TRBV20-1 with TRBJ2-7; D gene ambiguous. Trimming took off 3 bases at V and 3 bases at J, with 12 bases between the two ends. The CDR3 has 13 amino acids. The germline CDR1 and CDR2 sequences are DFQATT and SNEGSKA (reference sequence). Here the CDR3 DNA reads TGCAGTGCTAGCGGTGACGGTAGCTACGAGCAGTACTTC. Its translation is CSASGDGSYEQYF.

This clonotype was counted only a few times. The J gene is TRBJ2-7, the V gene TRBV4-3, with D perhaps matching TRBD1 or TRBD2 (5 bases each). The end of the DNA aligns better with TRBJ2-1, so the J call may be wrong. The CDR3 runs to 12 residues. CDR1 LGHNA and CDR2 YSLEER come from the germline V gene. The CDR3 sequence: CASSRGAYEQFF. CDR3 nucleotide sequence: TGCGCCAGCAGCCGAGGGGCCTATGAGCAGTTCTTC.

This clonotype has more than one count but fewer than ten. The chain carries TRBV4-2 and TRBJ1-1, with D uncertain. The CDR3 spans 14 residues. V gave up 4 bases and J gave up 1 base, with 10 bases separating them. Per the germline V gene, CDR1 is LGHNA and CDR2 is YNFKEQ. CDR3 nucleotides: TGTGCCAGCAGCCCAGTTATAGAGAACACTGAAGCTTTCTTT. The encoded protein is CASSPVIENTEAFF.

In regard to this clonotype: The junction does not match germline at one end; this may be a read error. The chain carries TRBV7-3 and TRBJ2-4; D gene uncertain. The CDR3 has 14 amino acids. Looked up from germline, CDR1 is SGHTA and CDR2 is FQGTGA. Here the CDR3 DNA reads TGTGCCTTAGTATCGTTTATAGCCAAAAACATTCAGTATTTC. Protein: CALVSFIAKNIQYF.

This chain links TRBV14 with TRBJ2-3; the D gene could be TRBD1 or TRBD2 (5 bases each). This CDR3 is built from 18 residues. Between the trimmed V and J ends, which lost 0 bases and 0 bases, there was a span of 16 bases. The germline V gene encodes CDR1 SGHDN and CDR2 FVKESK. The DNA of the CDR3 is TGTGCCAGCAGCCAAGAATATTGGTCAGGGACGAGCACAGATACGCAGTATTTT. It encodes CASSQEYWSGTSTDTQYF. Complete variable domain (other parts from reference TRBV14 and TRBJ2-3): EAGVTQFPSHSVIEKGQTVTLRCDPISGHDNLYWYRRVMGKEIKFLLHFVKESKQDESGMPNNRFLAERTGGTYSTLKVQPAELEDSGVYFCASSQEYWSGTSTDTQYFGPGTRLTVL.

The J gene is TRBJ1-6, the V gene TRBV16, with D hard to call. The germline gives CDR1 KGHSY, CDR2 FQNENV. The CDR3 is 16 amino acids. The V end lost 7 bases, the J end lost 7 bases, and 20 bases lay between the germline ends. CDR3 in amino acids: CASTSNSYWQNSPLHF. The CDR3 region has the DNA TGTGCCAGCACCTCCAATTCGTACTGGCAGAATTCACCCCTCCACTTT.

This clonotype was detected only a few times. J is TRBJ2-7 and V is TRBV5-1; 7 bases are a match to TRBD1. This CDR3 is built from 14 residues. V lost 4 bases, J lost 2 bases, and 6 bases stayed unmatched. Germline V gene lookup returns CDR1 SGHRS and CDR2 YFSETQ. For the CDR3, the DNA is TGCGCCAGCAGCCAAGGGACAGACACCTACGAGCAGTACTTC. It yields the protein CASSQGTDTYEQYF.

This clonotype was found many times. V usage is TRBV7-3 and J usage is TRBJ1-1; D perhaps matches TRBD1 (5 bases). V was clipped by 0 bases and J by 7 bases, with 15 bases between them. The germline gives CDR1 SGHTA, CDR2 FQGTGA. This CDR3 is built from 15 residues. The CDR3 is CASSLTPTRGGEAFF. CDR3 in DNA: TGTGCCAGCAGCTTAACGCCAACCCGGGGCGGTGAAGCTTTCTTT. The variable domain in full, with the rest retrieved from reference TRBV7-3 and TRBJ1-1, is GAGVSQTPSNKVTEKGKYVELRCDPISGHTALYWYRQSLGQGPEFLIYFQGTGAADDSGLPNDRFFAVRPEGSVSTLKIQRTERGDSAVYLCASSLTPTRGGEAFFGQGTRLTVV.

In its sample, this clonotype was seen a few times. The chain joins TRBV3-1 to TRBJ2-1; 8 bases agree with TRBD2. Germline CDR1 LGHDT, CDR2 YNNKEL (reference sequence). J gave up 7 bases and V 3 bases, and 11 bases lay outside the gene matches. This CDR3 is 16 amino acids long. Written as DNA, the CDR3 is TGTGCCAGCAGCCACCCTGGTGCGGGACTAGGAAATGAGCAGTTCTTC. As protein: CASSHPGAGLGNEQFF.

This clonotype was observed a few times. The chain carries TRBV7-9 and TRBJ2-7; D tentatively reads TRBD1 or TRBD2 (5 bases each). The CDR3 is 15 residues long. V dropped 8 bases and J dropped 3 bases, with 20 bases sitting between them. Germline-derived CDR1 and CDR2 are SEHNR and FQNEAQ (reference sequence). CDR3 sequence reads: CASVSTGARVYEQYF. CDR3 bases: TGTGCCAGCGTTTCTACCGGGGCCAGGGTCTACGAGCAGTACTTC.

The sample holds many counts of this clonotype. Germline and junction disagree at one end, which may indicate a read error. The V call is TRBV28, the J call TRBJ2-5; D may be TRBD1 or TRBD2 (6 bases each). Germline V gives CDR1 MDHEN, CDR2 SYDVKM. The CDR3 loop spans 14 amino acids. CDR3 sequence reads: CASSLSGGGETQYF. CDR3 coding DNA: TGTGCCAGCAGCTTATCCGGGGGCGGAGAGACCCAGTACTTC.